A selection of T cell receptor beta chains follows, all from one sample in a study of T cell responses to AZD1222 COVID-19 vaccine. Produced via immunoSEQ multiplex PCR; TCRdb's table is partial and in-frame only. The sample gives about 100,000 clones, about 85% of which show up once; around 3.1% is in the top ten. The specimen was peripheral blood, collected on day 0 of AZD1222 vaccination. The receptors here all came from an adult in good health. Both conserved end residues are part of each CDR3. The D gene is left open where the match is weak. Expanded clones are given a class, and other clones once, few, many or no size at all.

TRBV19	-	-	TRBJ1-1	TGTGCCAGTAGTATTAGTGGGGGGAGGACTGAAGCTTTCTTT	CASSISGGRTEAFF
TRBV5-4	-	-	TRBJ2-1	TGTGCCAGCAGCGGTGGACCGAGGGATGAGCAGTTCTTC	CASSGGPRDEQFF
TRBV29-1	-	TRBD1	TRBJ1-2	TGCAGCGTTGAAGATCGGGACAGCTATGGCTACACCTTC	CSVEDRDSYGYTF
TRBV6-5	-	TRBD2	TRBJ2-3	TGTGCCAGTCGGGGGCTAGCGGGATGGGATACGCAGTATTTT	CASRGLAGWDTQYF
TRBV6-6	few	TRBD1	TRBJ1-2	TGTGCCAGCAGCTCCGGGACAGCTAACTATGGCTACACCTTC	CASSSGTANYGYTF
TRBV27	-	TRBD1	TRBJ1-2	TGTGCCAGCAGTGCCCAACAGGGGGGGTATGGCTACACCTTC	CASSAQQGGYGYTF
TRBV7-3	few	TRBD2	TRBJ2-1	TGTGCCAGCAGCCCCACGGGACTAGCGGTCTACAATGAGCAGTTCTTC	CASSPTGLAVYNEQFF
TRBV5-4	-	TRBD1	TRBJ1-2	TGTGCCAGCAGCCAGGGGACAGGGGACAGAGGTGGCTACACCTTC	CASSQGTGDRGGYTF
TRBV27	-	-	TRBJ1-5	TGTGCCAGCAGGCCTGGGGGGTGGGGGACCAATCAGCCCCAGCATTTT	CASRPGGWGTNQPQHF
TRBV5-1	-	-	TRBJ2-3	TGTGCCAGCAGCTTGGGCTCTCCGGCAGATACGCAGTATTTT	CASSLGSPADTQYF
TRBV30	-	TRBD2	TRBJ2-1	TGTGCCTGGAGCATGTCCCTGGGCGGGAGACGATCCTACAATGAGCAGTTCTTC	CAWSMSLGGRRSYNEQFF
TRBV24-1	-	-	TRBJ1-5	TGTGCCACCAGTGGAGGACCTAGCAATCAGCCCCAGCATTTT	CATSGGPSNQPQHF
TRBV24-1	-	-	TRBJ1-2	TGTGCCACCAGTGATTTTGGGGGAGGCTACACCTTC	CATSDFGGGYTF
TRBV25-1	-	TRBD1	TRBJ2-2	TGTGCCAGCAGTGTCGACAGGGCCGGCGGGGAGCTGTTTTTT	CASSVDRAGGELFF
TRBV10-3	-	-	TRBJ2-1	TGTGCCATCAGGGGCCGGACCCAGAACCATGAGCAGTTCTTC	CAIRGRTQNHEQFF
TRBV7-2	-	-	TRBJ1-3	TGTGCCAGCAGCTTAGGTTGGGGGGATAGAAGAAACACCATATATTTT	CASSLGWGDRRNTIYF
TRBV6-5	-	TRBD1	TRBJ1-4	TGTGCCAGCAAAATTGGACAGGGAAAAGAAAAACTGTTTTTT	CASKIGQGKEKLFF
TRBV2	-	-	TRBJ2-1	TGTGCCAGCAGTGTGTACAATGAGCAGTTCTTC	CASSVYNEQFF
TRBV6-5	-	-	TRBJ1-2	TGTGCCAGTCGGGACCACACTAACTATGGCTACACCTTC	CASRDHTNYGYTF
TRBV9	few	-	TRBJ1-1	TGTGCCAGCAGCGGACCACAGAAGGAAGCTTTCTTT	CASSGPQKEAFF
TRBV12-3/TRBV12-4	-	-	TRBJ1-1	TGTGCCAGCAGTTTGGGGAAATCCACTGAAGCTTTCTTT	CASSLGKSTEAFF
TRBV4-2	-	-	TRBJ1-4	TGTGCCAGCAGCCCAGAGGGACACCCAAATGAAAAACTGTTTTTT	CASSPEGHPNEKLFF
TRBV11-2	once	TRBD2	TRBJ2-1	TGTGCCAGCAGCTTTTTCGCTAGCGGGGTCAATGAGCAGTTCTTC	CASSFFASGVNEQFF
TRBV3-1/TRBV3-2	once	-	TRBJ2-5	TGTGCCAGCACGCACCCTAGAGGGTCTGAGACCCAGTACTTC	CASTHPRGSETQYF
TRBV3-1/TRBV3-2	-	-	TRBJ1-2	TGTGCCAGCAGCCAAGAGGGGCCTGCGGGGGTTAACTATGGCTACACCTTC	CASSQEGPAGVNYGYTF
TRBV4-3	-	-	TRBJ1-2	TGCGCCAGCAGCCAAGATCGAAGTCTCGGGGGGAGCGGCTACACCTTC	CASSQDRSLGGSGYTF
TRBV6-5	-	-	TRBJ2-3	TGTGCCAGCAGCCTGGACAGACCCGGGGATACGCAGTATTTT	CASSLDRPGDTQYF
TRBV4-2	-	TRBD1	TRBJ1-1	TGTGCCAGCAGCCACCTTGGGGACAGGGGAAGGACTGAAGCTTTCTTT	CASSHLGDRGRTEAFF
TRBV7-9	-	-	TRBJ2-2	TGTGCCATCATGATGGGACAAGGAGCGAACACCGGGGAGCTGTTTTTT	CAIMMGQGANTGELFF
TRBV3-1/TRBV3-2	-	-	TRBJ2-7	TGTGCCAGCAGCCAAGATAAGGGGGGAAACTCCTACGAGCAGTACTTC	CASSQDKGGNSYEQYF
TRBV18	-	-	TRBJ2-3	TGTGCCAGCTCACCACCGGGGACGCGCACAGATACGCAGTATTTT	CASSPPGTRTDTQYF
TRBV5-1	-	-	TRBJ2-3	TGTGCCAGCAGGGACGGGAGAGACACAGATACGCAGTATTTT	CASRDGRDTDTQYF